Following are 15 T cell receptor beta chains from one sample sequenced in a study of post-analysis software for immune sequencing data (dated by TCRdb to the mid-2010s). The library was obtained by PCR. Reads for this sample came from an Illumina HiSeq 2500. To reduce PCR and sequencing biases, unique molecular identifiers were built into the TCR beta cDNA libraries. The raw public data were reprocessed by TCRdb itself: fastp quality trimming at Q25, MiXCR clonotype calling, in-frame beta chains only. For every CDR3 protein sequence, its rows merge into one entry that carries the most common genes and DNA. This sample is represented by 820,000 or so distinct CDR3 sequences; under 70% of them were singletons. About 4.8% of the sample belongs to the ten largest clones. On the study overall, not on this receptor specifically: Patients showed significantly higher frequencies than controls for about 5 TRBV segments, among them TRBV5-6, TRBV5-1 and TRBV20-1.

These receptors have no known antigen. Sequencing was carried out using blood. The receptors were gathered from a girl under 18 with multiple sclerosis.

V usage is TRBV20-1 and J usage is TRBJ2-7; D perhaps matches TRBD2 (6 bases). The CDR3 runs to 15 residues. The germline gives CDR1 DFQATT, CDR2 SNEGSKA (reference sequence). The ends were cut back, 2 bases at V and 4 bases at J, with 18 bases in the middle. CDR3 nucleotide sequence: TGCAGTGCTAGACCTGGGACTCGAGCCCTATACGAGCAGTACTTC. Translation: CSARPGTRALYEQYF.

V gene TRBV20-1 combines with J gene TRBJ2-3; D may be TRBD2 (7 bases). Germline loops: CDR1 DFQATT, CDR2 SNEGSKA (reference sequence). The V end lost 5 bases, the J end lost 2 bases, and 11 bases lay between the germline ends. This CDR3 region has 13 residues. The DNA for the CDR3 is TGCAGTGCTCAGCGGGACACCACAGATACGCAGTATTTT. The encoded protein is CSAQRDTTDTQYF.

CDR3 amino acids: CASSYSPAASSYEQYF. DNA for the CDR3: TGTGCCAGCAGTTACTCGCCCGCAGCAAGCTCCTACGAGCAGTACTTC. The J gene is TRBJ2-7, the V gene TRBV6-5; D unresolved. The CDR3 spans 16 residues. With 0 bases removed from V and 0 bases from J, the gap between germline ends came to 12 bases. In germline, CDR1 is MNHEY, CDR2 SVGAGI.

The gene calls are TRBV7-9 and TRBJ1-4, with 9 bases fitting TRBD1. Per germline, CDR1 SEHNR and CDR2 FQNEAQ (reference sequence). The V segment lost 5 bases and the J segment 5 bases; nucleotides outside the gene matches: 9. The CDR3 extends over 16 amino acids. CDR3 coding DNA: TGTGCCAGCAGCCAGGACAGGGGAGGACTGAATGAAAAACTGTTTTTT. It specifies CASSQDRGGLNEKLFF.

V gene TRBV20-1 combines with J gene TRBJ2-5; 12 bases are a match to TRBD2. There are 15 residues in the CDR3. Germline V gives CDR1 DFQATT, CDR2 SNEGSKA (reference sequence). CDR3 DNA sequence: TGCAGCTGCAGGAGGACTAGCGGGAACCAAGAGACCCAGTACTTC. It translates to CSCRRTSGNQETQYF.

The chain has TRBV7-8 and TRBJ2-1, with 11 bases aligning to TRBD2. Germline CDR1 and CDR2: SGHVS and FQNEAQ. Trimming cost V 3 bases and J 13 bases; bases outside gene matches: 8. The CDR3 runs 14 residues. DNA of the CDR3: TGTGCCAGCAGCTTGGACGGGACTAGCGGAATCCAGTTCTTC. This translates into CASSLDGTSGIQFF.

The chain combines TRBV5-1 with TRBJ1-1; the D is unclear. The CDR3 consists of 15 residues. Per the germline V gene, CDR1 is SGHRS and CDR2 is YFSETQ. V dropped 1 base and J dropped 3 bases, with 13 bases sitting between them. In DNA, the CDR3 is TGCGCCAGCAGCTTGTCTTCGTTTCGGGACACTGAAGCTTTCTTT. Amino acid sequence: CASSLSSFRDTEAFF.

This chain joins TRBV20-1 and TRBJ2-3; 8 bases align to TRBD2. Germline V CDR1 and CDR2: DFQATT, SNEGSKA (reference sequence). V dropped 0 bases and J dropped 13; count of bases not matched to a gene: 9. This CDR3 spans 13 amino acids. CDR3 nucleotides: TGCAGTGCTAGAGACATAACGGGACTAGTGGAGTATTTT. Amino acids: CSARDITGLVEYF.

Only a few counts were recorded for this clonotype. The gene calls are TRBV20-1 and TRBJ2-4; D is unclear. CDR1 and CDR2 from the germline V gene are DFQATT and SNEGSKA (reference sequence). V was trimmed by 0 bases and J by 13 bases, leaving 10 bases between them. This CDR3 has 11 amino acids. CDR3 DNA: TGCAGTGCTAGAGACTACCGAGAGCAGTACTTC. Its protein is CSARDYREQYF.

The DNA of the CDR3 is TGTGCCAGCAGCCCCGAAGGGACCTACAATGAGCAGTTCTTC. Its translation is CASSPEGTYNEQFF. This chain links TRBV7-6 with TRBJ2-1; no reliable D call. This CDR3 spans 14 amino acids. Looked up from germline, CDR1 is SGHVS and CDR2 is FNYEAQ. V shed 5 bases and J shed 2 bases, with 10 bases lying between them.

V usage is TRBV20-1 and J usage is TRBJ2-7; no clear D gene. From germline, CDR1 is DFQATT and CDR2 SNEGSKA (reference sequence). V was trimmed by 3 bases and J by 2 bases, leaving 11 bases between them. CDR3 length: 13 amino acids. The CDR3 reads CSASKLGTYEQYF. CDR3 sequence (DNA): TGCAGTGCTAGTAAACTGGGAACCTACGAGCAGTACTTC.

This clonotype was seen only a few times. The chain links TRBV5-1 to TRBJ2-3; the match to TRBD2 covers 15 bases. The CDR3 loop spans 17 amino acids. CDR1 and CDR2 (germline): SGHRS, YFSETQ. Trimming at V came to 4 bases and at J to 4 bases, leaving 7 bases not matched to a gene. Here the CDR3 reads CASSPGLAGGLADTQYF. Here the CDR3 DNA reads TGCGCCAGCAGCCCTGGACTAGCGGGGGGGTTAGCAGATACGCAGTATTTT.

This clonotype has ten or more counts. The chain employs TRBV5-1 and TRBJ2-5; D is uncertain. The V gene's germline CDR1 is SGHRS and CDR2 YFSETQ. CDR3 size: 12 residues. The V end was cut by 2 bases, the J end by 2 bases, with 4 bases between. CDR3 DNA: TGCGCCAGCAGCTTCTCTCAAGAGACCCAGTACTTC. It codes for CASSFSQETQYF. The complete variable domain, with remaining parts taken from reference TRBV5-1 and TRBJ2-5, reads KAGVTQTPRYLIKTRGQQVTLSCSPISGHRSVSWYQQTPGQGLQFLFEYFSETQRNKGNFPGRFSGRQFSNSRSEMNVSTLELGDSALYLCASSFSQETQYFGPGTRLLVL.

The chain employs TRBV7-8 and TRBJ2-1; D remains unclear. Germline loops: CDR1 SGHVS, CDR2 FQNEAQ. The V end was cut by 3 bases, the J end by 0 bases, with 15 bases between. This CDR3 contains 17 residues. The CDR3 protein is CASSLPRQEASYNEQFF. In nucleotides, the CDR3 is TGTGCCAGCAGCTTGCCTCGTCAGGAAGCCTCCTACAATGAGCAGTTCTTC.

This chain links TRBV25-1 with TRBJ2-1; 7 bases match TRBD2. Per germline, CDR1 MGHDK and CDR2 SYGVNS. The CDR3 consists of 17 residues. J gave up 3 bases and V 2 bases, and 10 bases lay outside the gene matches. The CDR3 region is CASSEPTASGIYNEQFF. The CDR3 DNA follows: TGTGCCAGCAGTGAACCCACAGCGAGCGGGATCTACAATGAGCAGTTCTTC.